This T cell receptor (beta chain) is drawn from a study of identical twins. Study-wide results and limits: Researchers reported excess low generation probability among twin-shared out-of-frame alpha sequences. These conclusions were based on statistical analysis (cross-sectional, not following the same donors).

Addition of a universal primer site occurred through template switching, and cDNA carried unique molecular identifiers. Using its own MiXCR run on the 5' RACE reads, TCRdb lists one record per CDR3 protein. The sample consists of approximately 700,000 distinct CDR3 sequences, roughly 6% of them appearing once. There are many counts of this clonotype. Its target is unknown. Germline V gives CDR1 MGHRA, CDR2 YSYEKL. V lost 1 base and J 0 bases, leaving 3 bases between the germline ends. The CDR3 loop spans 14 amino acids. The clonotype was recovered from a man aged 18 to 30 in good health. The sequenced sample was naive T cells sorted from blood. This rearrangement joins TRBV4-1 to TRBJ1-4; no definite D call. In nucleotides, the CDR3 is TGCGCCAGCAGCCAAGTTGCAACTAATGAAAAACTGTTTTTT. Protein product: CASSQVATNEKLFF.